Listed below are T cell receptor beta chains from one sample, sequenced in a study of blood T cell repertoires in COVID-19. Some clones are missing from TCRdb's copy, which holds only in-frame ones; the method was immunoSEQ multiplex PCR. The sample holds more than 15,000 clones; 85% to 95% are singletons and the top ten take 5% to 7%. Sample: peripheral blood. These TCRs come from a human donor in a cohort sampled during active COVID-19. The CDR3 runs from the conserved cysteine through the conserved F or W. D genes are given only for firm matches. The size field is filled for only some rows; it gives once, few, many or a size class.

v_call	clone_size	j_call	d_call	cdr3_aa	cdr3_nt
TRBV7-9	.	TRBJ1-1	.	CASSLGRGMNTEAFF	TGTGCCAGCAGCTTAGGAAGGGGGATGAACACTGAAGCTTTCTTT
TRBV13	.	TRBJ2-7	.	CASSLGTRGVQQYF	TGTGCCAGCAGCTTAGGCACCAGGGGTGTTCAGCAGTACTTC
TRBV5-1	.	TRBJ2-7	.	CASSLGGQGSYEQYF	TGCGCCAGCAGCTTGGGTGGGCAGGGCTCCTACGAGCAGTACTTC
TRBV4-3	few	TRBJ2-3	TRBD2	CASSQGTSGGRGTDTQYF	TGCGCCAGCAGCCAAGGGACTAGCGGGGGCCGCGGCACAGATACGCAGTATTTT
TRBV7-2	.	TRBJ2-2	TRBD1	CASSKGTANTGELFF	TGTGCCAGCAGCAAAGGGACAGCGAACACCGGGGAGCTGTTTTTT
TRBV7-6	.	TRBJ2-1	TRBD2	CASSSGPSGSYEQFF	TGTGCCAGCAGCTCCGGGCCTAGCGGGAGCTATGAGCAGTTCTTC
TRBV19	.	TRBJ1-2	TRBD1	CASSPLPGGHRGLYGYTF	TGTGCCAGTAGTCCTCTCCCAGGAGGTCACAGGGGGCTTTATGGCTACACCTTC
TRBV7-8	.	TRBJ2-1	.	CASSPTSYNEQFF	TGTGCCAGCAGCCCGACTAGCTACAATGAGCAGTTCTTC
TRBV19	.	TRBJ1-3	TRBD1	CASSSPGQAISGNTIYF	TGTGCCAGTAGTTCACCGGGACAGGCTATCTCTGGAAACACCATATATTTT
TRBV27	once	TRBJ2-1	TRBD2	CASSTGLAGAGGNEQFF	TGTGCCAGCAGTACGGGACTAGCGGGGGCGGGGGGCAATGAGCAGTTCTTC
TRBV6-6	.	TRBJ1-5	.	CASSLQGYNQPQHF	TGTGCCAGCAGTTTGCAGGGATACAATCAGCCCCAGCATTTT
TRBV6-6	.	TRBJ1-1	.	CASSYSAGGAFF	TGTGCCAGCAGTTACTCGGCGGGTGGAGCTTTCTTT
TRBV3-1/TRBV3-2	.	TRBJ2-3	.	CASSQDRDSPAQYF	TGTGCCAGCAGCCAAGATCGGGACTCCCCAGCGCAGTATTTT
TRBV9	.	TRBJ1-5	.	CASSDGGESNQPQHF	TGTGCCAGCAGCGACGGGGGAGAGAGCAATCAGCCCCAGCATTTT
TRBV4-2	once	TRBJ1-4	.	CASSPPGEKLFF	TGTGCCAGCAGCCCACCGGGGGAAAAACTGTTTTTT
TRBV7-2	few	TRBJ1-1	.	CASSLGTGVLTEAFF	TGTGCCAGCAGCTTAGGAACAGGAGTGCTCACTGAAGCTTTCTTT
TRBV6-5	.	TRBJ2-1	TRBD2	CASRPVAGGYNEQFF	TGTGCCAGCAGGCCTGTAGCGGGGGGATACAATGAGCAGTTCTTC
TRBV7-2	.	TRBJ2-1	TRBD2	CASSLDRGGENEQFF	TGTGCCAGCAGCTTAGATCGGGGGGGCGAGAATGAGCAGTTCTTC
TRBV12-3/TRBV12-4	.	TRBJ1-2	.	CASSSNYYGYTF	TGTGCCAGCAGTTCTAACTACTATGGCTACACCTTC
TRBV29-1	.	TRBJ2-1	TRBD1	CSVATGVDFSYNEQFF	TGCAGCGTTGCGACAGGGGTTGACTTTTCCTACAATGAGCAGTTCTTC
TRBV5-4	.	TRBJ1-1	.	CASSFPDEGTPEAFF	TGTGCCAGCAGCTTTCCGGACGAGGGGACTCCTGAAGCTTTCTTT
TRBV3-1/TRBV3-2	.	TRBJ2-6	TRBD1	CASSQGGGLSGANVLTF	TGTGCCAGCAGCCAAGGAGGGGGCCTTTCTGGGGCCAACGTCCTGACTTTC
TRBV9	.	TRBJ1-5	.	CASSVGNGQPQHF	TGTGCCAGCAGCGTAGGCAACGGTCAGCCCCAGCATTTT
TRBV28	.	TRBJ2-1	.	CASSLARLNNEQFF	TGTGCCAGCAGTTTGGCTAGACTTAACAATGAGCAGTTCTTC
TRBV7-9	.	TRBJ2-5	TRBD2	CASSWTSLSETQYF	TGTGCCAGCAGCTGGACTAGTCTGTCGGAGACCCAGTACTTC
TRBV7-9	.	TRBJ2-7	TRBD2	CASSSGVDLAGEYEQYF	TGTGCCAGCAGCTCTGGAGTGGATCTAGCGGGCGAGTACGAGCAGTACTTC
TRBV5-5	.	TRBJ1-1	TRBD1	CASSPSDRGVRTEAFF	TGTGCCAGCAGCCCTTCGGACAGGGGAGTTAGGACTGAAGCTTTCTTT
TRBV7-9	.	TRBJ1-2	.	CASSLSTSNYGYTF	TGTGCCAGCAGCTTATCCACTTCTAACTATGGCTACACCTTC
TRBV28	.	TRBJ2-4	.	CASSSVWQVGAGTSLYF	.
TRBV19	.	TRBJ1-2	TRBD1	CASSRTGGDYGYTF	TGTGCCAGTAGCCGGACAGGGGGCGACTATGGCTACACCTTC
TRBV6-2/TRBV6-3	.	TRBJ2-7	.	CASSLGQSYEQYF	TGTGCCAGCAGCCTTGGACAGTCCTACGAGCAGTACTTC
TRBV5-1	.	TRBJ2-3	.	CASSFRLGASTDTQYF	TGCGCCAGCAGCTTCAGACTAGGGGCTAGCACAGATACGCAGTATTTT
TRBV7-9	.	TRBJ2-5	.	CASSFPLGQKETQYF	TGTGCCAGCAGCTTCCCCCTGGGGCAGAAAGAGACCCAGTACTTC